The 22 T cell receptor beta chains reported below all come from one sample, sequenced in a study of CD8 T cells in Susac syndrome. Roughly 0.45 to 1 ug RNA was reverse transcribed with random hexamers. TCRdb called the immunoSEQ multiplex PCR reads again in MiXCR, with one record for every CDR3 protein. The profile covers about 140,000 distinct CDR3 sequences, with roughly 94% appearing a single time and 0.13% to 0.15% taken by the ten largest. The specimen sequenced was CD4+ T cells from PBMCs. These receptors were taken from a human donor with Susac syndrome.

The chain is built from TRBV7-9 and TRBJ1-1; the D is unclear. The V and J ends lost 3 bases and 3 bases respectively, with 11 bases between them. Germline CDR1 is SEHNR and CDR2 is FQNEAQ (reference sequence). CDR3 size: 14 residues. The CDR3 region is CASSFWGGDTEAFF. The CDR3, as DNA: TGTGCCAGCAGCTTCTGGGGTGGAGACACTGAAGCTTTCTTT.

This chain links TRBV20-1 with TRBJ2-7, with D possibly TRBD1 on 5 matching bases. The CDR3 extends over 12 amino acids. Between the trimmed V and J ends, which lost 6 bases and 2 bases, there was a span of 11 bases. Germline loops: CDR1 DFQATT, CDR2 SNEGSKA (reference sequence). The CDR3 region has the DNA TGCAGTGCGGGGCAGGCTACCTACGAGCAGTACTTC. Its protein is CSAGQATYEQYF.

The chain carries TRBV23-1 and TRBJ1-5, with TRBD1 matching over 7 bases. TRBV23-1 is sorted into the ORF group, with uncertain function. The length of the CDR3 is 17 residues. V was pared by 0 bases and J by 4 bases, with 9 bases of the junction left unmatched. CDR3 bases: TGCGCCAGCAGTCAATCGGAGGGGGCGCCTGGTAATCAGCCCCAGCATTTT. Protein product: CASSQSEGAPGNQPQHF.

This clonotype was found once. The rearrangement joins TRBV29-1 to TRBJ2-2, with 7 bases lining up with TRBD1. There are 13 residues in the CDR3. V was clipped by 5 bases and J by 6 bases; unmatched bases: 6. CDR1 is SQVTM and CDR2 is ANQGSEA in the germline V gene. In DNA form, the CDR3 reads TGCAGCGTTTCAACGGACAGGCCCGGGGAGCTGTTTTTT. Amino acid sequence: CSVSTDRPGELFF.

The V gene is TRBV19, the J gene TRBJ1-2, with a weak D call TRBD1 (6 bases). V was clipped by 3 bases and J by 6 bases, with 17 bases between them. CDR3 size: 15 residues. CDR1 and CDR2 from the germline V gene are LNHDA and SQIVND (reference sequence). CDR3 sequence reads: CASSIGGLQGHGYTF. CDR3 nucleotide sequence: TGTGCCAGTAGTATCGGCGGACTCCAGGGGCATGGCTACACCTTC.

The CDR3: CSASETGANVLTF. CDR3 DNA sequence: TGCAGTGCTAGTGAAACTGGGGCCAACGTCCTGACTTTC. The chain joins TRBV20-1 to TRBJ2-6; unclear D gene. Trimming took 3 bases from V and 2 from J, leaving 5 bases between them. This CDR3 has 13 amino acids. CDR1 and CDR2 (germline): DFQATT, SNEGSKA (reference sequence).

V and J are TRBV4-1 and TRBJ2-5; D possibly uses TRBD1 or TRBD2 (5 bases each). With 1 base removed from V and 4 bases from J, the gap between germline ends came to 13 bases. The length of the CDR3 is 15 residues. Germline CDR1 is MGHRA and CDR2 is YSYEKL. The CDR3 sequence is CASSQVGPLGETQYF. In DNA, the CDR3 is TGCGCCAGCAGCCAAGTGGGACCCCTGGGAGAGACCCAGTACTTC.

The chain combines TRBV7-9 with TRBJ1-2, with D perhaps matching TRBD1 (6 bases). The CDR3 has 15 residues. The V gene's germline CDR1 is SEHNR and CDR2 FQNEAQ (reference sequence). Trimming shortened V by 1 base and J by 7 bases, and 16 bases separated the two germline ends. The DNA of the CDR3 is TGTGCCAGCAGCTTAGACACCCTGCAGGGGATTGGCTACACCTTC. This codes for CASSLDTLQGIGYTF.

This chain joins TRBV30 and TRBJ1-5; D not resolved. Germline V gene lookup returns CDR1 GTSNPN and CDR2 SVGIG (reference sequence). The germline V and J ends were trimmed by 2 bases and 5 bases, with 13 bases remaining between them. The CDR3 contains 14 residues. The CDR3 DNA sequence: TGTGCCTGGAGTCCAGTTTCTGGGGATCAGCCCCAGCATTTT. Translated: CAWSPVSGDQPQHF.

The chain carries TRBV16 and TRBJ1-5; 10 nucleotides align to TRBD1. The CDR3 totals 14 residues. Germline-derived CDR1 and CDR2 are KGHSY and FQNENV. J gave up 7 bases and V 4 bases, and 4 bases lay outside the gene matches. CDR3 residues: CASSRQGAEQPQHF. Here the CDR3 DNA reads TGTGCCAGCAGCCGACAGGGGGCAGAACAGCCCCAGCATTTT.

The CDR3 reads CASSHYRAARDTIYF. As DNA, the CDR3 is TGTGCCAGCAGCCATTACAGGGCCGCCAGGGACACCATATATTTT. The rearrangement uses TRBV3-1 and TRBJ1-3; D possibly corresponds to TRBD1 (6 bases). Per the germline V gene, CDR1 is LGHDT and CDR2 is YNNKEL (reference sequence). Deletions cut 3 bases from V and 8 bases from J, with 17 bases between. The CDR3 has 15 residues.

The chain has TRBV3-1 and TRBJ2-5; 13 nucleotides match TRBD2. The junction had 4 bases not matched to a gene; V was cut back by 3 bases and J by 9 bases. Germline assignment: CDR1 LGHDT and CDR2 YNNKEL (reference sequence). The CDR3 sequence is 14 residues long. In DNA form, the CDR3 reads TGTGCCAGCAGCCATGAACTAGCGGGAGGGGCCCAGTACTTC. The encoded protein is CASSHELAGGAQYF.

V usage is TRBV18 and J usage is TRBJ2-3; D is perhaps TRBD2 (6 bases). This CDR3 is 14 amino acids long. V was cut by 3 bases and J by 2 bases, with 9 bases left in between. Germline assignment: CDR1 KGHSH and CDR2 LQKENI. CDR3 sequence reads: CASSPRRDTDTQYF. CDR3 bases: TGTGCCAGCTCACCCCGGCGGGACACAGATACGCAGTATTTT. The entire variable domain, with the rest obtained from reference TRBV18 and TRBJ2-3, is as follows: NAGVMQNPRHLVRRRGQEARLRCSPMKGHSHVYWYRQLPEEGLKFMVYLQKENIIDESGMPKERFSAEFPKEGPSILRIQQVVRGDSAAYFCASSPRRDTDTQYFGPGTRLTVL.

This chain uses TRBV7-2 with TRBJ1-1; 10 positions match TRBD1. Germline CDR1 is SGHTA and CDR2 is FQGNSA. CDR3 length: 15 amino acids. The V and J ends lost 3 bases and 4 bases, in that order; junction bases with no gene match: 5. The CDR3 here is CASSFRTGGSTEAFF. The CDR3 bases are TGTGCCAGCAGCTTCCGGACAGGGGGTAGCACTGAAGCTTTCTTT.

This clonotype was seen only a few times. The chain has TRBV4-2 and TRBJ2-5; TRBD1 might be the D (5 bases). The germline CDR1 and CDR2 sequences are LGHNA and YNFKEQ. V lost 4 bases to trimming and J lost 5 bases, with 17 bases between them. CDR3 size: 15 residues. The CDR3 region is CASSPNLQGGETQYF. CDR3 nucleotides: TGTGCCAGCAGCCCGAACCTCCAGGGTGGCGAGACCCAGTACTTC.

This chain joins TRBV25-1 and TRBJ2-3; D uncertain. The CDR3 contains 12 residues. From germline, CDR1 is MGHDK and CDR2 SYGVNS. The V end was cut by 4 bases, the J end by 3 bases, with 5 bases between. The CDR3 region is CASSGKTDTQYF. In nucleotides, the CDR3 is TGTGCCAGCAGTGGAAAAACAGATACGCAGTATTTT.

The rearrangement uses TRBV27 and TRBJ2-3; D call uncertain. Germline V lookup: CDR1 MNHEY, CDR2 SMNVEV (reference sequence). Trimming removed 5 bases at V and 0 bases at J, with 9 bases between. The CDR3 is 14 residues long. Written as DNA, the CDR3 is TGTGCCAGCAGTCCTGAGACTAGCACAGATACGCAGTATTTT. Amino acid sequence: CASSPETSTDTQYF.

The genes are TRBV30 and TRBJ2-2; D is tentatively TRBD1 or TRBD2 (6 bases each). Germline CDR1 reads GTSNPN; CDR2 reads SVGIG (reference sequence). The CDR3 runs 12 residues. V lost 7 bases, J lost 6 bases, and 12 bases lay in between. The CDR3 bases are TGTGCCTCGGGGGCGACGGCCGGGGAGCTGTTTTTT. Translating gives CASGATAGELFF.

CDR3 region: CASSRSQETQYF. The CDR3 nucleotides are TGTGCCAGCAGCCGATCACAAGAGACCCAGTACTTC. This rearrangement joins TRBV11-1 to TRBJ2-5; D call uncertain. Trimming left V 5 bases short and J 2 bases short, with 6 bases between. The CDR3 length is 12 residues. Germline V gives CDR1 SGHAT, CDR2 FQDESV (reference sequence).

This clonotype was detected only once. This chain joins TRBV3-1 and TRBJ2-1; possibly TRBD2 for D (6 bases). The V end lost 1 base, the J end lost 4 bases, and 11 bases lay between the germline ends. Germline CDR1 is LGHDT and CDR2 is YNNKEL (reference sequence). The CDR3 length is 15 residues. This chain's CDR3 is CASSQADYIYNEQFF. DNA for the CDR3: TGTGCCAGCAGCCAAGCGGACTATATTTACAATGAGCAGTTCTTC.

V and J are TRBV18 and TRBJ1-6, with D hard to call. V lost 8 bases to trimming and J lost 8 bases, with 13 bases between them. CDR1 and CDR2 (germline): KGHSH, LQKENI. The CDR3 contains 13 residues. The CDR3 reads CASQRQRDSPLHF. The CDR3 DNA reads TGTGCCAGCCAACGGCAGCGGGATTCACCCCTCCACTTT.

This clonotype was observed once. The gene calls are TRBV12-3 or TRBV12-4 and TRBJ1-1, with TRBD1 matching over 10 bases. V shed 5 bases and J 6 bases; nucleotides not matched to a gene: 9. This CDR3 is built from 15 residues. CDR3 loop: CASSPRQGAIAEAFF. The DNA for the CDR3 is TGTGCCAGCAGTCCCCGACAGGGGGCTATCGCTGAAGCTTTCTTT.